This record concerns one T cell receptor (beta chain) sequence. This entry is derived from a study of sequential checkpoint blockade in melanoma. Study-wide context: First-line arms were nivolumab then ipilimumab, or the reverse, randomized 1:1.

Sequenced by immunoSEQ multiplex PCR; TCRdb stores in-frame clones only, minus some. The profile covers roughly 9,100 clones, with over 85% appearing a single time and approximately 14% taken by the ten largest. The treatment denotes: randomized to nivolumab then ipilimumab (arm A) or the reverse (arm B). The specimen comprised CD8+ T cells sorted from blood (inferred from file names), sampled from a patient given nivolumab and ipilimumab in sequence. This receptor was taken from a human donor with melanoma.

Written as DNA, the CDR3 is TGTGCCAGCAGCTCTGGTGGGGGGGCTGGAAACACCATATATTTT. It is translated as CASSSGGGAGNTIYF. V and J are TRBV11-2 and TRBJ1-3, with D possibly TRBD1 on 5 matching bases. Deletions cut 4 bases from V and 2 bases from J, with 12 bases between. CDR1 and CDR2 (germline): SGHAT, FQNNGV. The CDR3 contains 15 residues.